This TCR beta chain was identified in a study of blood T cell repertoires in COVID-19. Study context: The United States, Italy and Spain supplied acute and convalescent COVID-19 samples. From T cells, B-cell-depleted T cells, or PBMCs came the material, which was cDNA or gDNA.

Original data processing: Amplification of reference gene primers provided the estimated nucleated cell counts. Clones were read by immunoSEQ multiplex PCR, and TCRdb kept only the in-frame ones, dropping some. The DNA was the basis for D and trimming; V, J and clone size are from that table. The sample holds more than 250,000 clones; 70% to 90% are singletons and the top ten take about 3.6%. This clone was observed many times. Looked up from germline, CDR1 is SEHNR and CDR2 is FQNEAQ (reference sequence). The ends lost 4 bases at V and 3 bases at J; junction bases unmatched: 3. The CDR3 is 14 amino acids.

The chain employs TRBV7-9 and TRBJ2-1; 7 nucleotides match TRBD2. Sequencing used peripheral blood. The sequence derives from a man younger than 35 with active or convalescent COVID-19. DNA for the CDR3: TGTGCCAGCAGCTCCGGGGGGTACTACAATGAGCAGTTCTTC. This codes for CASSSGGYYNEQFF.